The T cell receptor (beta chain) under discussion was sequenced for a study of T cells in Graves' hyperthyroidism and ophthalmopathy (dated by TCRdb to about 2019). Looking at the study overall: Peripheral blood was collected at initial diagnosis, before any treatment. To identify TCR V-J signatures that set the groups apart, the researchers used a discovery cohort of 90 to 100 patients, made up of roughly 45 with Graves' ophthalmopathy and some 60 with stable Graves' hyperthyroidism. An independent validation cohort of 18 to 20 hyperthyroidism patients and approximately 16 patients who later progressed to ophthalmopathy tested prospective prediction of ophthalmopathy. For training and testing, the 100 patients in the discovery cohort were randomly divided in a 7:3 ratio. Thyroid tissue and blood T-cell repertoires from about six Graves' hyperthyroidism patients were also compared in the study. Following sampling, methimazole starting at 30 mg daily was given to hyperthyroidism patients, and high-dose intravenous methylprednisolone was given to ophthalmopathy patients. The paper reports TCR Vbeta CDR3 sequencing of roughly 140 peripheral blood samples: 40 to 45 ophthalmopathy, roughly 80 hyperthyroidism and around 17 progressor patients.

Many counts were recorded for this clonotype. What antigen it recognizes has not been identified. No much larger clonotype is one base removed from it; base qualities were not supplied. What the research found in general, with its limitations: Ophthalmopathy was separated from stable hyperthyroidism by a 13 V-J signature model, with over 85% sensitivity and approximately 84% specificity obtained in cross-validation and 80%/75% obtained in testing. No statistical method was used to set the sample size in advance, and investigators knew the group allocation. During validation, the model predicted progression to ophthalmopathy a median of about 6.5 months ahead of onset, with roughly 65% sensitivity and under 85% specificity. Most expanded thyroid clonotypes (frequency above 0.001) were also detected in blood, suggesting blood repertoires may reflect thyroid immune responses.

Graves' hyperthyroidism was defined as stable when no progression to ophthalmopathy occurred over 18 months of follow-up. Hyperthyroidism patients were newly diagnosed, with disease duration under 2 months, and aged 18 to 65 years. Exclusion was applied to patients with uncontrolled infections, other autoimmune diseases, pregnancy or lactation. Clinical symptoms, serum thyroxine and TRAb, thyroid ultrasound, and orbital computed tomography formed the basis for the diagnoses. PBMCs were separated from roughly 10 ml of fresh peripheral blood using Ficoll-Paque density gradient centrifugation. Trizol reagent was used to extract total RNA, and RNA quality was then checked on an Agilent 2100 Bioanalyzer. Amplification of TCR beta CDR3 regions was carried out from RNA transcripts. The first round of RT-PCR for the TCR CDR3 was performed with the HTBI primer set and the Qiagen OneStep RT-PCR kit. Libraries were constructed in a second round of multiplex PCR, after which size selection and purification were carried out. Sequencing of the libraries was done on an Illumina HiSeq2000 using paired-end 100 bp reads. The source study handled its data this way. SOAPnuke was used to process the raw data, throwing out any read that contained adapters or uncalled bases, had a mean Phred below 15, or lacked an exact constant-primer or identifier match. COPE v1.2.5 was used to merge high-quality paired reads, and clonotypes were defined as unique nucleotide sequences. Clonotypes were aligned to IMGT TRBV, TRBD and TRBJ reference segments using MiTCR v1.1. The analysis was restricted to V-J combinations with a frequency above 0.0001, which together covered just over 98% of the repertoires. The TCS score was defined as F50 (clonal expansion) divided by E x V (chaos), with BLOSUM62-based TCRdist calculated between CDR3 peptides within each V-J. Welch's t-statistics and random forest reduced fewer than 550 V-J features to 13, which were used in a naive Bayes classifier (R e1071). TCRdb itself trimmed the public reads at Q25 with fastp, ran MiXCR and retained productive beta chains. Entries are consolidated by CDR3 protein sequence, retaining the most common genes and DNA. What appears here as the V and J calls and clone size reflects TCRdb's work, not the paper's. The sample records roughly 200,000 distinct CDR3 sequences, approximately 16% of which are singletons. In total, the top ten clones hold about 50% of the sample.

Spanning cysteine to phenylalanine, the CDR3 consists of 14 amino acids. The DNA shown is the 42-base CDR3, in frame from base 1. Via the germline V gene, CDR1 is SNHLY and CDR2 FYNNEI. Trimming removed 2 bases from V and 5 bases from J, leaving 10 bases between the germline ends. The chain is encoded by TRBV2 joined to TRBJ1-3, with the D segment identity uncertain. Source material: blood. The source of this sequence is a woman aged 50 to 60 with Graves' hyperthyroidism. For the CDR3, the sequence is CASSETSQRNTIYF. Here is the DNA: TGTGCCAGCAGTGAAACGTCCCAAAGAAACACCATATATTTT.